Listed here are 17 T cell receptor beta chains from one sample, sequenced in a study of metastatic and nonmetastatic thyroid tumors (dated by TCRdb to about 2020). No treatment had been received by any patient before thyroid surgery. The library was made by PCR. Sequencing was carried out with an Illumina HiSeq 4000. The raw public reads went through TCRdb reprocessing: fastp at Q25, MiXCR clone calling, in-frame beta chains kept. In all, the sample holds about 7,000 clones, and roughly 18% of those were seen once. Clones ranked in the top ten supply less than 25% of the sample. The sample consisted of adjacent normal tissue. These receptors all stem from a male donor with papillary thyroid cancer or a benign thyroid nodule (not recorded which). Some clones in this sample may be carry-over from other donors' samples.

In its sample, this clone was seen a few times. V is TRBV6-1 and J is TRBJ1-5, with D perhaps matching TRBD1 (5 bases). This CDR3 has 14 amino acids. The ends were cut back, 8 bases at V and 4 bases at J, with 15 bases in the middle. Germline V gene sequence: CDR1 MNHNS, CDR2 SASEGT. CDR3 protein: CASHGGEHNQPQHF. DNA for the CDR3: TGTGCCAGCCATGGGGGGGAGCATAATCAGCCCCAGCATTTT.

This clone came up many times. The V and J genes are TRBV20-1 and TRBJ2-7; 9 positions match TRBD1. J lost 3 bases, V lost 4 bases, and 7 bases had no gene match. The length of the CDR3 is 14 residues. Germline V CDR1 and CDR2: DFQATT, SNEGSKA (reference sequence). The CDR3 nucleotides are TGCAGTGCTAAACCTGGGACAGGGTTCTACGAGCAGTACTTC. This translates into CSAKPGTGFYEQYF.

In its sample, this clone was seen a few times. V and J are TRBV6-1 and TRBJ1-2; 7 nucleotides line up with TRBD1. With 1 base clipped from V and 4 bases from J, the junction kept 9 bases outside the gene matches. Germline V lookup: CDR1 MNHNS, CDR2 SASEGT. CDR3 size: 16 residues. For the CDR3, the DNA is TGTGCCAGCAGTGAAGAGAGGGGACAGCACACCTATGGCTACACCTTC. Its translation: CASSEERGQHTYGYTF.

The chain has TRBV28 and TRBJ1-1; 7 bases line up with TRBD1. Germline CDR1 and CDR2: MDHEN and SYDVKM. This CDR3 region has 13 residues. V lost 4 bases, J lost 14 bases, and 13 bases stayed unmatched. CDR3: CASSSPHRDSQFF. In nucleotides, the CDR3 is TGTGCCAGCAGTTCTCCCCACCGGGACAGTCAGTTCTTT.

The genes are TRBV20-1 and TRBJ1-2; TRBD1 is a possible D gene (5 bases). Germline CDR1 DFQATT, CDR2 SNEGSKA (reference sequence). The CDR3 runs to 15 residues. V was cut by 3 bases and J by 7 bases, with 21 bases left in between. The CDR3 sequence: CSASSPGGRASGYTF. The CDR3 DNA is TGCAGTGCTAGTTCTCCGGGCGGCAGGGCGTCTGGCTACACCTTC.

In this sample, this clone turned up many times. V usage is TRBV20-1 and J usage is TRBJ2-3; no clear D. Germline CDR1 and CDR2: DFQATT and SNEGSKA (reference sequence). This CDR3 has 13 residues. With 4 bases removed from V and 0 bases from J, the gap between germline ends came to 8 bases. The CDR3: CSAKIPSTDTQYF. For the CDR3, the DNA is TGCAGTGCTAAGATCCCTAGCACAGATACGCAGTATTTT.

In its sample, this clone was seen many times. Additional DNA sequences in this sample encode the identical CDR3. This CDR3 is CASSLEGTGAYEQYF. The CDR3 DNA reads as TGTGCCAGCAGCCTAGAAGGGACAGGGGCCTACGAGCAGTACTTC. The chain is built from TRBV7-9 and TRBJ2-7; TRBD1 agrees at 10 bases. From germline, CDR1 is SEHNR and CDR2 FQNEAQ (reference sequence). The CDR3 runs 15 residues. Trimming removed 5 bases from V and 2 bases from J; junction bases left unmatched: 6.

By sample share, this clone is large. The CDR3 here is CASSYSGGTDGYNEQFF. CDR3 nucleotide sequence: TGTGCCAGCAGTTACTCGGGGGGTACCGATGGGTACAATGAGCAGTTCTTC. This chain connects TRBV6-5 to TRBJ2-1; D is possibly TRBD2 (6 bases). Between the trimmed V and J ends, which lost 0 bases and 4 bases, there was a span of 16 bases. Germline loops: CDR1 MNHEY, CDR2 SVGAGI. The CDR3 spans 17 residues.

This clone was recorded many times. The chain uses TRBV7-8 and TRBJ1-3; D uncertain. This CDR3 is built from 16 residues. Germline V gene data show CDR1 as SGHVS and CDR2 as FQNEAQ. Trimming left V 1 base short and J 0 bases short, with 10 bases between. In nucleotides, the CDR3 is TGTGCCAGCAGCTTAGATGACTCTCTCTCTGGAAACACCATATATTTT. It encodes CASSLDDSLSGNTIYF.

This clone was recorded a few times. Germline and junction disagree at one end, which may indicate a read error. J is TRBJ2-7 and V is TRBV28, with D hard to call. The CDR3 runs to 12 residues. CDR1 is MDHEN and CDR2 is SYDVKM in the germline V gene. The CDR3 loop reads CASSLDGYEQYF. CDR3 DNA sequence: TGTGCTAGCAGTTTAGACGGCTACGAGCAGTACTTC.

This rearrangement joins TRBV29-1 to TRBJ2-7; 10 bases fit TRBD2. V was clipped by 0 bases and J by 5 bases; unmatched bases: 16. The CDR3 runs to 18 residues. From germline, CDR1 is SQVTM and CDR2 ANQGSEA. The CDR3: CSVEDPSFGAGGPDEQYF. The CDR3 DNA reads TGCAGCGTTGAAGATCCGTCGTTTGGAGCGGGGGGGCCGGACGAGCAGTACTTC.

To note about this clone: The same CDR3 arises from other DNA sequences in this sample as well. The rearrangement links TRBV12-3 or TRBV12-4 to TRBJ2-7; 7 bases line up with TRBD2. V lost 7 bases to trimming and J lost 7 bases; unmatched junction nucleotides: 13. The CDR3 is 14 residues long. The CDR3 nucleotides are TGTGCCAGCACACCCCGGAGGAGCGGGGCAGAGCAGTACTTC. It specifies CASTPRRSGAEQYF.

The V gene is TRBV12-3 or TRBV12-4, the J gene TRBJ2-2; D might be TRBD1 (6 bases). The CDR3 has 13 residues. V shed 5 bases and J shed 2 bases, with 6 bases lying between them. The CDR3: CASSGTNTGELFF. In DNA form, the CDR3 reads TGTGCCAGCAGTGGGACAAACACCGGGGAGCTGTTTTTT.

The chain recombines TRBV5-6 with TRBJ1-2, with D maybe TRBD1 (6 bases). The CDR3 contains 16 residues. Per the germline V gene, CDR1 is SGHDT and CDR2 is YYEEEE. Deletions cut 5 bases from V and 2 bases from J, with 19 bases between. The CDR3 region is CASSYPDRQGNYGYTF. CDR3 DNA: TGTGCCAGCAGTTATCCTGACAGGCAAGGCAACTATGGCTACACCTTC. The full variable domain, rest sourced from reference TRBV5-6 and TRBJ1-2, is DAGVTQSPTHLIKTRGQQVTLRCSPKSGHDTVSWYQQALGQGPQFIFQYYEEEERQRGNFPDRFSGHQFPNYSSELNVNALLLGDSALYLCASSYPDRQGNYGYTFGSGTRLTVV.

CDR3: CASSYTSLYGYTF. The CDR3 bases are TGTGCCAGCAGTTACACATCCCTTTATGGCTACACCTTC. This chain connects TRBV6-2 or TRBV6-3 to TRBJ1-2; D is undetermined. CDR3 size: 13 residues. Germline CDR1 and CDR2: MNHEY and SVGEGT. Trimming removed 2 bases from V and 5 bases from J, with 9 bases in between.

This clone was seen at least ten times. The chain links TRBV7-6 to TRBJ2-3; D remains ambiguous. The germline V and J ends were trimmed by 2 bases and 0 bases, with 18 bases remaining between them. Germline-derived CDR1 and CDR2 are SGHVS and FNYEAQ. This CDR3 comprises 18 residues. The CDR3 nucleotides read TGTGCCAGCAGCTTATACGGCGGCCTAAGGTTGAGCACAGATACGCAGTATTTT. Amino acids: CASSLYGGLRLSTDTQYF. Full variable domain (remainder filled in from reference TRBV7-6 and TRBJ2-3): GAGVSQSPRYKVTKRGQDVALRCDPISGHVSLYWYRQALGQGPEFLTYFNYEAQQDKSGLPNDRFSAERPEGSISTLTIQRTEQRDSAMYRCASSLYGGLRLSTDTQYFGPGTRLTVL.

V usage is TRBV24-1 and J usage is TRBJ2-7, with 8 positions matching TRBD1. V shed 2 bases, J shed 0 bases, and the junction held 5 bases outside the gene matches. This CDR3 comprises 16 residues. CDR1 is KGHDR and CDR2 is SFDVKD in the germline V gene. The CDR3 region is CATSDSRDRCSYEQYF. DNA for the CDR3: TGTGCCACCAGTGATTCCCGGGACAGGTGCTCCTACGAGCAGTACTTC.